What follows are 30 T cell receptor beta chains derived from one specimen sequenced in a study of shared clonotypes between healthy human individuals. TCRdb's table, derived via immunoSEQ multiplex PCR, lists solely in-frame clones and lacks some. The sample holds some 1,400,000 clones, over 95% seen once. What was sequenced was naive CD4+ T cells sorted from blood. Subset here: CD45RA+ positively selected. These receptor sequences come from a man aged 25 to 40 in good health.

This clone was counted once. The chain recombines TRBV27 with TRBJ1-1, with D unclear. Trimming pared 6 bases from V and 2 bases from J, leaving 16 bases between. Germline V CDR1 and CDR2: MNHEY, SMNVEV (reference sequence). The length of the CDR3 is 15 residues. This chain's CDR3 is CASRPLGPLNTEAFF. In DNA, the CDR3 is TGTGCCAGCAGACCCTTGGGCCCCCTCAACACTGAAGCTTTCTTT.

The chain recombines TRBV28 with TRBJ2-7; either TRBD1 or TRBD2 may supply D (5 bases each). Trimming removed 2 bases from V and 0 bases from J, with 8 bases in between. There are 14 residues in the CDR3. The V gene's germline CDR1 is MDHEN and CDR2 SYDVKM. CDR3 nucleotides: TGTGCCAGCAGTTTAACAGGAGGCTCCTACGAGCAGTACTTC. Translated, it gives CASSLTGGSYEQYF. Combining the CDR3 with reference TRBV28 and TRBJ2-7 gives the whole variable domain DVKVTQSSRYLVKRTGEKVFLECVQDMDHENMFWYRQDPGLGLRLIYFSYDVKMKEKGDIPEGYSVSREKKERFSLILESASTNQTSMYLCASSLTGGSYEQYFGPGTRLTVT.

The chain is built from TRBV6-1 and TRBJ2-5, with TRBD2 identical over 13 bases. The DNA end favors TRBJ2-7, so the J call may be wrong. The CDR3 sequence is 15 residues long. CDR1 is MNHNS, CDR2 SASEGT, per germline. CDR3 DNA sequence: TGTGCCAGCAGTGAAGGGACTAGCGGGAGTTACGAGCAGTACTTC. Its translation is CASSEGTSGSYEQYF.

The V and J genes are TRBV5-4 and TRBJ1-4; D might be TRBD1 (6 bases). There are 12 residues in the CDR3. Germline V gives CDR1 SGHNT, CDR2 YYREEE (reference sequence). Trimming pared 4 bases from V and 13 bases from J, leaving 14 bases between. The CDR3 here is CASSQGGFGLFF. The CDR3 region has the DNA TGTGCCAGCAGCCAAGGGGGATTTGGACTGTTTTTT.

As concerns this clone: At the DNA level, this CDR3 is encoded by other sequences in the same sample as well. V gene TRBV19 combines with J gene TRBJ1-1; TRBD1 is a possible D gene (5 bases). Trimming shortened V by 1 base and J by 4 bases, and 7 bases separated the two germline ends. The CDR3 is 13 residues long. Looked up from germline, CDR1 is LNHDA and CDR2 is SQIVND (reference sequence). CDR3 in DNA: TGTGCCAGTAGTATAGGCGGGGGCACTGAAGCTTTCTTT. This codes for CASSIGGGTEAFF.

V usage is TRBV28 and J usage is TRBJ1-2; 7 nucleotides match TRBD1. With 11 bases clipped from V and 0 bases from J, the junction kept 9 bases outside the gene matches. Germline assignment: CDR1 MDHEN and CDR2 SYDVKM. This CDR3 spans 14 amino acids. As DNA, the CDR3 is TGTGCCGGGAGGCGACAGGGAGCTAACTATGGCTACACCTTC. Translated: CAGRRQGANYGYTF.

The V call is TRBV7-9, the J call TRBJ2-7; 10 bases map to TRBD1. CDR1 is SEHNR, CDR2 FQNEAQ, per germline (reference sequence). Losses at the gene ends were 6 bases for V and 5 bases for J; bases not matched to a gene: 7. This CDR3 is built from 14 residues. The CDR3 coding sequence is TGTGCCAGCAGTTCGGACAGGGGGTTCAACGAGCAGTACTTC. Amino acids: CASSSDRGFNEQYF.

The J gene is TRBJ2-3, the V gene TRBV27; D is unclear. The CDR3 extends over 15 amino acids. Germline V gene data show CDR1 as MNHEY and CDR2 as SMNVEV (reference sequence). V was clipped by 0 bases and J by 5 bases, with 12 bases between them. The CDR3 is CASSLSRTTGDTQYF. CDR3 nucleotides: TGTGCCAGCAGTTTATCGAGGACCACGGGAGATACGCAGTATTTT.

This chain uses TRBV28 with TRBJ1-1; 8 bases agree with TRBD1. Germline CDR1 is MDHEN and CDR2 is SYDVKM. Trimming took 6 bases from V and 5 from J; bases not matched to a gene: 11. CDR3 length: 15 residues. In nucleotides, the CDR3 is TGTGCCAGCAGGCCACAGGGGGTAAGTGGTACTGAAGCTTTCTTT. It yields the protein CASRPQGVSGTEAFF.

The chain uses TRBV2 and TRBJ2-3; 11 bases align to TRBD2. The CDR3 runs to 16 residues. The germline CDR1 and CDR2 sequences are SNHLY and FYNNEI. The V gene end was trimmed by 6 bases and the J gene end by 2 bases; junction bases not matched to a gene: 7. The CDR3 nucleotides are TGTGCCAGCAGACCCGGGACTAGCGGATACACAGATACGCAGTATTTT. Amino acids: CASRPGTSGYTDTQYF.

The chain is built from TRBV10-3 and TRBJ2-7; 9 positions match TRBD1. Per germline, CDR1 ENHRY and CDR2 SYGVKD. V lost 5 bases and J lost 5; bases outside the gene matches: 7. The CDR3 totals 14 residues. CDR3 loop: CAISKGQGVHEQYF. CDR3 nucleotides: TGTGCCATCAGTAAGGGACAGGGAGTCCACGAGCAGTACTTC.

V and J are TRBV7-2 and TRBJ2-1, with D possibly being TRBD1 (6 bases). Deletions cut 2 bases from V and 3 bases from J, with 8 bases between. Germline loops: CDR1 SGHTA, CDR2 FQGNSA. There are 14 residues in the CDR3. The CDR3 protein is CASSLIQGYNEQFF. CDR3 coding DNA: TGTGCCAGCAGCTTAATACAGGGCTACAATGAGCAGTTCTTC. The full variable domain, its missing parts supplied by reference TRBV7-2 and TRBJ2-1, is GAGVSQSPSNKVTEKGKDVELRCDPISGHTALYWYRQSLGQGLEFLIYFQGNSAPDKSGLPSDRFSAERTGGSVSTLTIQRTQQEDSAVYLCASSLIQGYNEQFFGPGTRLTVL.

A single count supports this clone. The rearrangement joins TRBV18 to TRBJ2-1, with D tentatively TRBD2 (6 bases). From germline, CDR1 is KGHSH and CDR2 LQKENI. This CDR3 contains 15 residues. V gave up 5 bases and J gave up 4 bases, with 15 bases separating them. CDR3 sequence reads: CASSGPRDGYNEQFF. The CDR3 DNA is TGTGCCAGCTCAGGTCCGCGGGACGGGTACAATGAGCAGTTCTTC.

For the CDR3, the DNA is TGTGCCAGCAGGCAAGGACAGCCAAACACCGGGGAGCTGTTTTTT. Translated, it gives CASRQGQPNTGELFF. V and J are TRBV7-9 and TRBJ2-2; possibly TRBD1 for D (6 bases). Germline V lookup: CDR1 SEHNR, CDR2 FQNEAQ (reference sequence). The CDR3 sequence is 15 residues long. V was clipped by 6 bases and J by 2 bases, with 13 bases between them.

This chain joins TRBV7-6 and TRBJ2-7; 13 nucleotides agree with TRBD2. The germline V gene encodes CDR1 SGHVS and CDR2 FNYEAQ. The CDR3 has 14 amino acids. V lost 6 bases and J lost 6; bases outside the gene matches: 5. The CDR3 sequence: CASSLLAGGPEQYF. As DNA, the CDR3 is TGTGCCAGCAGTCTACTAGCGGGGGGGCCCGAGCAGTACTTC. Combining the CDR3 with reference TRBV7-6 and TRBJ2-7 gives the whole variable domain GAGVSQSPRYKVTKRGQDVALRCDPISGHVSLYWYRQALGQGPEFLTYFNYEAQQDKSGLPNDRFSAERPEGSISTLTIQRTEQRDSAMYRCASSLLAGGPEQYFGPGTRLTVT.

This clone was recorded only once. The J gene is TRBJ2-5, the V gene TRBV25-1; weak D call: TRBD1 (6 bases). The CDR3 runs 14 residues. Trimming removed 2 bases at V and 7 bases at J, with 14 bases between. Germline loops: CDR1 MGHDK, CDR2 SYGVNS. CDR3: CASSEEGVVGTQYF. DNA for the CDR3: TGTGCCAGCAGTGAAGAGGGGGTGGTAGGGACCCAGTACTTC.

The chain has TRBV28 and TRBJ2-3; D remains unclear. The CDR3 contains 13 residues. CDR1 MDHEN and CDR2 SYDVKM come from the germline V gene. V lost 3 bases, J lost 3 bases, and 7 bases lay in between. The CDR3 DNA sequence: TGTGCCAGCAGTTTGCCGTTAACAGATACGCAGTATTTT. This translates into CASSLPLTDTQYF.

As to this clone: A junction boundary mismatches the germline segment, possibly from a read error. The sample has other DNA sequences that encode this CDR3 too. The chain combines TRBV7-9 with TRBJ2-1; TRBD2 matches at 8 bases. The CDR3 loop spans 16 amino acids. The germline V gene encodes CDR1 SEHNR and CDR2 FQNEAQ (reference sequence). The chain's CDR3 is CASSFGTSLSHDEQFF. The CDR3 bases are TGCGCCAGCAGTTTCGGGACTAGTCTATCTCACGATGAGCAGTTCTTC. Combining the CDR3 with reference TRBV7-9 and TRBJ2-1 gives the whole variable domain DTGVSQNPRHKITKRGQNVTFRCDPISEHNRLYWYRQTLGQGPEFLTYFQNEAQLEKSRLLSDRFSAERPKGSFSTLEIQRTEQGDSAMYLCASSFGTSLSHDEQFFGPGTRLTVL.

The chain couples TRBV2 to TRBJ2-1; 10 bases fit TRBD2. CDR3 size: 13 residues. The V gene's germline CDR1 is SNHLY and CDR2 FYNNEI. After removal of 11 bases from V and 6 bases from J, the junction contained 7 bases not matched to a gene. As DNA, the CDR3 is TGTGCCTCTACTAGCGGGAAGCGCAATGAGCAGTTCTTC. Translation gives CASTSGKRNEQFF.

V is TRBV4-1 and J is TRBJ2-1; D not resolved. The ends were cut back, 2 bases at V and 2 bases at J, with 13 bases in the middle. The CDR3 loop spans 16 amino acids. Germline V gene sequence: CDR1 MGHRA, CDR2 YSYEKL. The CDR3 loop is CASSQTAPPAYNEQFF. CDR3 in DNA: TGCGCCAGCAGCCAAACAGCCCCCCCAGCCTACAATGAGCAGTTCTTC.

This clone was seen just once. V and J are TRBV6-1 and TRBJ1-2, with D maybe TRBD1 (5 bases). This CDR3 spans 13 amino acids. In germline, CDR1 is MNHNS, CDR2 SASEGT. V was pared by 6 bases and J by 8 bases, with 16 bases between. This CDR3 is CASRNSGLGGYTF. DNA of the CDR3: TGTGCCAGCAGGAATTCGGGACTCGGGGGCTACACCTTC.

The rearrangement uses TRBV5-1 and TRBJ2-5, with 16 bases fitting TRBD2. The CDR3 length is 18 residues. Germline CDR1 is SGHRS and CDR2 is YFSETQ. V was pared by 4 bases and J by 2 bases, with 8 bases of the junction left unmatched. As DNA, the CDR3 is TGCGCCAGCAGCAGAGGGACTAGCGGGAGGGCCTTGCAAGAGACCCAGTACTTC. This translates into CASSRGTSGRALQETQYF. The variable domain in full, with the rest retrieved from reference TRBV5-1 and TRBJ2-5, is KAGVTQTPRYLIKTRGQQVTLSCSPISGHRSVSWYQQTPGQGLQFLFEYFSETQRNKGNFPGRFSGRQFSNSRSEMNVSTLELGDSALYLCASSRGTSGRALQETQYFGPGTRLLVL.

Regarding this clone: Within the sample, other DNA sequences also encode this same CDR3. This sequence joins TRBV7-8 and TRBJ2-7; D call uncertain. The CDR3 spans 14 residues. From germline, CDR1 is SGHVS and CDR2 FQNEAQ. V was trimmed by 2 bases and J by 1 base, leaving 9 bases between them. This CDR3 reads CASSLNPDSYEQYF. CDR3 bases: TGTGCCAGCAGCTTAAACCCTGATTCCTACGAGCAGTACTTC. Using reference TRBV7-8 and TRBJ2-7 for the parts outside the CDR3, the full variable domain is GAGVSQSPRYKVAKRGQDVALRCDPISGHVSLFWYQQALGQGPEFLTYFQNEAQLDKSGLPSDRFFAERPEGSVSTLKIQRTQQEDSAVYLCASSLNPDSYEQYFGPGTRLTVT.

The V gene is TRBV7-2, the J gene TRBJ2-5; D is ambiguous. The germline CDR1 and CDR2 sequences are SGHTA and FQGNSA. This CDR3 spans 14 amino acids. V lost 0 bases and J 4 bases, leaving 9 bases between the germline ends. The CDR3 is CASSLASYRETQYF. The CDR3 coding sequence is TGTGCCAGCAGCTTAGCTAGCTACCGAGAGACCCAGTACTTC. Combining the CDR3 with reference TRBV7-2 and TRBJ2-5 gives the whole variable domain GAGVSQSPSNKVTEKGKDVELRCDPISGHTALYWYRQSLGQGLEFLIYFQGNSAPDKSGLPSDRFSAERTGGSVSTLTIQRTQQEDSAVYLCASSLASYRETQYFGPGTRLLVL.

The rearrangement uses TRBV10-3 and TRBJ2-6, with TRBD1 matching over 7 bases. V was clipped by 6 bases and J by 0 bases; unmatched bases: 11. Germline loops: CDR1 ENHRY, CDR2 SYGVKD. The CDR3 has 18 amino acids. The CDR3 protein is CAIRVGQPSYSGANVLTF. CDR3 in DNA: TGTGCCATCAGGGTGGGACAGCCTTCCTACTCTGGGGCCAACGTCCTGACTTTC.

This chain connects TRBV28 to TRBJ2-3, with 11 bases lining up with TRBD2. Germline loops: CDR1 MDHEN, CDR2 SYDVKM. This CDR3 region has 15 residues. V lost 8 bases, J lost 4 bases, and 8 bases stayed unmatched. The DNA for the CDR3 is TGTGCCAGCCTAGCGGGAGGCCAGGTTGCAGATACGCAGTATTTT. Encoded protein: CASLAGGQVADTQYF.

V and J are TRBV7-3 and TRBJ2-7, with 9 bases that match TRBD1. Germline assignment: CDR1 SGHTA and CDR2 FQGTGA. The CDR3 is 14 amino acids. The junction had 4 bases not matched to a gene; V was cut back by 5 bases and J by 2 bases. The CDR3 is CASSTGTGPYEQYF. The CDR3 DNA follows: TGTGCCAGCAGCACCGGGACAGGGCCCTACGAGCAGTACTTC.

The chain carries TRBV7-8 and TRBJ2-7; D uncertain. With 5 bases removed from V and 3 bases from J, the gap between germline ends came to 14 bases. CDR3 size: 14 residues. Germline loops: CDR1 SGHVS, CDR2 FQNEAQ. CDR3 coding DNA: TGTGCCAGCAGCCCCGTCCGTAATATCTACGAGCAGTACTTC. Its protein is CASSPVRNIYEQYF.

As concerns this clone: Different DNA sequences within this sample yield the same CDR3. This rearrangement joins TRBV7-9 to TRBJ2-7, with a possible D match to TRBD2 (5 bases). CDR3 length equals 14 residues. V was cut by 2 bases and J by 0 bases, with 8 bases left in between. Germline V gene data show CDR1 as SEHNR and CDR2 as FQNEAQ (reference sequence). Written as DNA, the CDR3 is TGTGCCAGCAGCTTAACCGGGAACTCCTACGAGCAGTACTTC. Its protein is CASSLTGNSYEQYF.

This sequence joins TRBV15 and TRBJ1-4; D unresolved. V lost 0 bases and J lost 3, with 5 bases in between. Germline CDR1 and CDR2: LNHNV and YYDKDF (reference sequence). The CDR3 extends over 14 amino acids. CDR3 bases: TGTGCCACCAGCAGAGATCGGTCTAATGAAAAACTGTTTTTT. The encoded protein is CATSRDRSNEKLFF.